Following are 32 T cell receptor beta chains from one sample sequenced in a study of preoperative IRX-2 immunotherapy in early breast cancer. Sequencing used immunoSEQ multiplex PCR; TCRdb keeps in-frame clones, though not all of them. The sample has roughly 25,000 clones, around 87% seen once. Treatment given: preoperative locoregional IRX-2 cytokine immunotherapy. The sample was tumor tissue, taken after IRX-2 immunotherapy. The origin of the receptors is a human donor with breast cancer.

This chain's CDR3 is CASSQDRGVETQYF. In DNA, the CDR3 is TGCGCCAGCAGCCAGGACAGGGGCGTAGAGACCCAGTACTTC. This chain uses TRBV5-1 with TRBJ2-5, with TRBD1 matching over 9 bases. V lost 4 bases and J lost 4; bases outside the gene matches: 5. The CDR3 totals 14 residues. In germline, CDR1 is SGHRS, CDR2 YFSETQ.

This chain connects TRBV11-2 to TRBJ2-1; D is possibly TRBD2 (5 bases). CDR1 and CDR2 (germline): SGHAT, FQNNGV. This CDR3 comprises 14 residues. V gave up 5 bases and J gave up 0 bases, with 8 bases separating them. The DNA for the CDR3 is TGTGCCAGCAGCCTCACTAGCTCCTACAATGAGCAGTTCTTC. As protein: CASSLTSSYNEQFF.

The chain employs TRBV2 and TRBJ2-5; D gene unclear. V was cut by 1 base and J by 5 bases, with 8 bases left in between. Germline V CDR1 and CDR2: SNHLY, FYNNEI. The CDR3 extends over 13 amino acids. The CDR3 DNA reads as TGTGCCAGCAGTGAAGAGGGCTGGGAGACCCAGTACTTC. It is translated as CASSEEGWETQYF.

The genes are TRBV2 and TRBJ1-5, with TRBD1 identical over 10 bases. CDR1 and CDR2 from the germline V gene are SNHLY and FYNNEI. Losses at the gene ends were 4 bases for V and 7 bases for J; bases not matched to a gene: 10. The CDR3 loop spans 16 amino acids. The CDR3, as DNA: TGTGCCAGCAGTGGACGGGACAGGGGCTTGGGACAGCCCCAGCATTTT. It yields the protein CASSGRDRGLGQPQHF.

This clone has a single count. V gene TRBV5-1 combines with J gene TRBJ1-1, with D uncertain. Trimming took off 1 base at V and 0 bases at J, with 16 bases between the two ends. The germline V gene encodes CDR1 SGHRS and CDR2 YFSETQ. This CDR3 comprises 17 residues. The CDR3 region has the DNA TGCGCCAGCAGCTTGCATAGGGCCCGCGGCATGAACACTGAAGCTTTCTTT. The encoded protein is CASSLHRARGMNTEAFF.

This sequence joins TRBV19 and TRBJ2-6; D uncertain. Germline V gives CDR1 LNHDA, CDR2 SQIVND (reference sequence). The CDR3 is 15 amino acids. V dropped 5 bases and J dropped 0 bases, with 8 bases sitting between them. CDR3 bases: TGTGCCAGTAGTCCCCCCCTCTCTGGGGCCAACGTCCTGACTTTC. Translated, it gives CASSPPLSGANVLTF.

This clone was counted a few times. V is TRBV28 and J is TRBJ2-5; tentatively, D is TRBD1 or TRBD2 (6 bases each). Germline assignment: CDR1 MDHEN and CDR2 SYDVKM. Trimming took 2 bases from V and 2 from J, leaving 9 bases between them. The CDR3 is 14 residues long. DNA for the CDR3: TGTGCCAGCAGTTTAGGGGGGCGGCAAGAGACCCAGTACTTC. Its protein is CASSLGGRQETQYF.

The CDR3 nucleotides read TGTGCCAGCAGGCAAGAGACCCAGTACTTC. It yields the protein CASRQETQYF. The chain couples TRBV28 to TRBJ2-5, with unresolved D. The CDR3 consists of 10 residues. The V end lost 6 bases, the J end lost 2 bases, and 1 base lay between the germline ends. CDR1 MDHEN and CDR2 SYDVKM come from the germline V gene. The full variable domain, with the rest looked up from reference TRBV28 and TRBJ2-5, is DVKVTQSSRYLVKRTGEKVFLECVQDMDHENMFWYRQDPGLGLRLIYFSYDVKMKEKGDIPEGYSVSREKKERFSLILESASTNQTSMYLCASRQETQYFGPGTRLLVL.

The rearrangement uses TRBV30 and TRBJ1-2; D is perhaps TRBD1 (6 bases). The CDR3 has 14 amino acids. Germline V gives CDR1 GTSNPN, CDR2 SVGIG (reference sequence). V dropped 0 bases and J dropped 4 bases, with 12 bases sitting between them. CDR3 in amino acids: CAWSVMGGGYGYTF. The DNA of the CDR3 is TGTGCCTGGAGTGTAATGGGGGGCGGCTATGGCTACACCTTC.

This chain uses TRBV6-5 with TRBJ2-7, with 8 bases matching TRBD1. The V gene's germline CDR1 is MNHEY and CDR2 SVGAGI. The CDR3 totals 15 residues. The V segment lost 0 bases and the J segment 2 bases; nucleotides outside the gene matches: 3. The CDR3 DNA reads TGTGCCAGCAGTTACTCTGGGACAGGCCCCTACGAGCAGTACTTC. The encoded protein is CASSYSGTGPYEQYF.

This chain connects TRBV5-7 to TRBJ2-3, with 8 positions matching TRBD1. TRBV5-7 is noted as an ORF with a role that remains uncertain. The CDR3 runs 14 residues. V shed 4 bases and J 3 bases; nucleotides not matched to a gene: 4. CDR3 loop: CASSIGQGTDTQYF. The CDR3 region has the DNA TGTGCCAGCAGCATTGGACAGGGTACAGATACGCAGTATTTT.

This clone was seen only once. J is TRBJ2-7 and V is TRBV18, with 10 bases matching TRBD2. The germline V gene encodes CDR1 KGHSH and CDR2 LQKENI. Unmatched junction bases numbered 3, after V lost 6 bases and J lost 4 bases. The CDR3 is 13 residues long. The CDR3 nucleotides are TGTGCCAGCTCCCCTAGCGGGGGATACGAGCAGTACTTC. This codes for CASSPSGGYEQYF.

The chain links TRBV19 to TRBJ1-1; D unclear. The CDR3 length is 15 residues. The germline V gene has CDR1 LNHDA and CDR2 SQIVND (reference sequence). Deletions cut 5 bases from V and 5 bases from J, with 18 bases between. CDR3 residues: CASSHPRTLQTEAFF. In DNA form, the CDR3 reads TGTGCCAGTAGTCACCCCCGGACTCTCCAGACTGAAGCTTTCTTT.

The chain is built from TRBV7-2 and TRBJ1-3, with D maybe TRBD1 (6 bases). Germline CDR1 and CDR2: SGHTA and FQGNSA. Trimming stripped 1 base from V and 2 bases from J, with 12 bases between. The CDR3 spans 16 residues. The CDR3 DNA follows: TGTGCCAGCAGCTTAGATTGGGGGGCCCCTGGAAACACCATATATTTT. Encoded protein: CASSLDWGAPGNTIYF.

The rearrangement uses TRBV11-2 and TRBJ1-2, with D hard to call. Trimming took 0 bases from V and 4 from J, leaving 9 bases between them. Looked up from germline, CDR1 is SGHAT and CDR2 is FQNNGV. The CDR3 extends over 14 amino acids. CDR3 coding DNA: TGTGCCAGCAGCTTAGAGATGGGTATCTATGGCTACACCTTC. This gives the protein CASSLEMGIYGYTF.

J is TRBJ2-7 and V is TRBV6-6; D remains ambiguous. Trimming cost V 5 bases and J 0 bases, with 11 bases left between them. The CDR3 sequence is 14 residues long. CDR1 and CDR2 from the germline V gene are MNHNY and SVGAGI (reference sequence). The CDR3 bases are TGTGCCAGCAGTGTGGACCTGAGCTCCTACGAGCAGTACTTC. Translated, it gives CASSVDLSSYEQYF.

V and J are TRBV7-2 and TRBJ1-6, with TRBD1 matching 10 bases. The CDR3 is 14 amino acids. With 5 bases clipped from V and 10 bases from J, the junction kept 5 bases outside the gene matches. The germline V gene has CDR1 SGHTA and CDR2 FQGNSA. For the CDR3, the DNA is TGTGCCAGCAGCCCGACAGGGGGCTTATCACCCCTCCACTTT. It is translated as CASSPTGGLSPLHF.

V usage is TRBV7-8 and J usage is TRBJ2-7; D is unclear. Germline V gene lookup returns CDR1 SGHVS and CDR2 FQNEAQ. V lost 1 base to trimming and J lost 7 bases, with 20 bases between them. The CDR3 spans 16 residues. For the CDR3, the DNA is TGTGCCAGCAGCTTAGGCTCGAAGGGTGTCGTTTGGGAGCAGTACTTC. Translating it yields CASSLGSKGVVWEQYF.

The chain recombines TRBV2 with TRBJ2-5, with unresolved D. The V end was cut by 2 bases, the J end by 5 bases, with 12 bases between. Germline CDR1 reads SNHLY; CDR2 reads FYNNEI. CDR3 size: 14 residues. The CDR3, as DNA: TGTGCCAGCAGTGAATACGGGCGTAGGGAGACCCAGTACTTC. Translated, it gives CASSEYGRRETQYF.

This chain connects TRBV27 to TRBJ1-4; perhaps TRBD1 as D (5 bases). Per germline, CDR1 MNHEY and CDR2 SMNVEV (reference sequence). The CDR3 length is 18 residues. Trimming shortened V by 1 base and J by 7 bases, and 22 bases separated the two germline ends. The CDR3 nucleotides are TGTGCCAGCAGTTTATGGGGGGGTAACATCCCCCGAAGTGAAAAACTGTTTTTT. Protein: CASSLWGGNIPRSEKLFF.

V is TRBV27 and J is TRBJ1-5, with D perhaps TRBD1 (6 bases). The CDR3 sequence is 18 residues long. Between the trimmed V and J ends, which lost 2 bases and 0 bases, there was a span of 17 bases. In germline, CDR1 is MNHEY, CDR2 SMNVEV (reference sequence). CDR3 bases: TGTGCCAGCAGTTTACCGGGGGGCACAGAATATAGCAATCAGCCCCAGCATTTT. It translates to CASSLPGGTEYSNQPQHF.

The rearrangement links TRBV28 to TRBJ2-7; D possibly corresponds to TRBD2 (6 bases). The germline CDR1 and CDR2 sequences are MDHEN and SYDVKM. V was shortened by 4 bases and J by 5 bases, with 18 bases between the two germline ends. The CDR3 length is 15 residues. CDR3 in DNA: TGTGCCAGCAGTTCCGCGACTAGGTCCGGGGACGAGCAGTACTTC. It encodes CASSSATRSGDEQYF.

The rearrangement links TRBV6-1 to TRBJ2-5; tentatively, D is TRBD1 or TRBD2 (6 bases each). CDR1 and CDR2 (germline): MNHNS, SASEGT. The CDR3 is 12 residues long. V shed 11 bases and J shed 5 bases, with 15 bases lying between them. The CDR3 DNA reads TGTGCCGGTTCTTTAGGGGGGGAGACCCAGTACTTC. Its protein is CAGSLGGETQYF.

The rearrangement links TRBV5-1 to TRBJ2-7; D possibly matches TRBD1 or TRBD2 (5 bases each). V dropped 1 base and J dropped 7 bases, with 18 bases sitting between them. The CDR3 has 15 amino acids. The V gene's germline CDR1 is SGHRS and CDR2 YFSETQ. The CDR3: CASSLSGRAPGEQYF. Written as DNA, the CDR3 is TGCGCCAGCAGCTTGAGCGGCAGGGCTCCAGGGGAGCAGTACTTC.

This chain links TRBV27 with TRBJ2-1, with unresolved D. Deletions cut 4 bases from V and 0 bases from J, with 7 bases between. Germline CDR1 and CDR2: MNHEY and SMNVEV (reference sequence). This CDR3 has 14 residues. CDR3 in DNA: TGTGCCAGCAGTTCCTTTAACTCCTACAATGAGCAGTTCTTC. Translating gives CASSSFNSYNEQFF.

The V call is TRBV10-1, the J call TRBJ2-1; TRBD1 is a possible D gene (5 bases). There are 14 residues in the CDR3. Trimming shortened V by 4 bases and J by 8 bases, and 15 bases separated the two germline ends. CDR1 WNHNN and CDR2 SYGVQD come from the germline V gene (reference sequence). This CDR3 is CASSGRRDGDEQFF. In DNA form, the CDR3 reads TGCGCCAGCAGTGGTCGCAGGGATGGGGATGAGCAGTTCTTC.

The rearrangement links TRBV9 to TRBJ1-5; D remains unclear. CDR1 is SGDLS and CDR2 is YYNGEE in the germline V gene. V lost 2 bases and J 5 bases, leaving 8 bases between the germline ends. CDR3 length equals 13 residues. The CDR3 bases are TGTGCCAGCAGCGTTTCTGGCTATCAGCCCCAGCATTTT. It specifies CASSVSGYQPQHF.

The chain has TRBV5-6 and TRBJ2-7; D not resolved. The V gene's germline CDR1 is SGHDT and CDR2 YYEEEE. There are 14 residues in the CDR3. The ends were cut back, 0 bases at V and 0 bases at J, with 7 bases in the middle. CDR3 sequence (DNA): TGTGCCAGCAGCTTGGGACTGAGCTCCTACGAGCAGTACTTC. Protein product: CASSLGLSSYEQYF.

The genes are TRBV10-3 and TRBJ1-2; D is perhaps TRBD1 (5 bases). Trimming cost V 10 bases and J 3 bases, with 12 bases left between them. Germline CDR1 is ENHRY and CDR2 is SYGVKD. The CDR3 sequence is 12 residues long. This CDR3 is CASQGRDYGYTF. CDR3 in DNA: TGTGCCAGCCAGGGCCGGGACTATGGCTACACCTTC.

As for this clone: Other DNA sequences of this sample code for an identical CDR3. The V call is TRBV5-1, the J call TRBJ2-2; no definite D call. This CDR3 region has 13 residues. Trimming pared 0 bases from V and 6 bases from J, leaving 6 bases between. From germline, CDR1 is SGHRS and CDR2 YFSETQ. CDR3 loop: CASSLGVAGELFF. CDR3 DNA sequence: TGCGCCAGCAGCTTGGGCGTTGCCGGGGAGCTGTTTTTT.

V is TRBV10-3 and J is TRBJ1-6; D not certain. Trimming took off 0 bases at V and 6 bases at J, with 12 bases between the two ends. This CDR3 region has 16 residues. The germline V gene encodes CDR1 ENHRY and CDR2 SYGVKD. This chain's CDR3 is CAISESQAEINSPLHF. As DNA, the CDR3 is TGTGCCATCAGTGAGTCCCAGGCTGAAATTAATTCACCCCTCCACTTT.

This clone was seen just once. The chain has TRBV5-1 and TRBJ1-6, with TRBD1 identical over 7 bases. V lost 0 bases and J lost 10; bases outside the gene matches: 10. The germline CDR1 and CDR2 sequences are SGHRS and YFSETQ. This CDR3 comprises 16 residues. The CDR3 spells CASSLATGASASPLHF. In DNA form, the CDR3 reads TGCGCCAGCAGCTTGGCCACAGGGGCTAGCGCCTCACCCCTCCACTTT.